The sequence of this T cell receptor (beta chain) was determined in a study of PD-1 blockade in classical Hodgkin lymphoma. Study-wide results and limits: Factors driving the repertoire differences, possibly disease activity or prior therapy, remain undefined.

In the case of this clone: Its antigen is not known.

V was shortened by 0 bases and J by 8 bases, with 3 bases between the two germline ends. CDR3 size: 11 residues. Germline V CDR1 and CDR2: SGHTA, FQGNSA. Clones were read by immunoSEQ multiplex PCR, and TCRdb kept only the in-frame ones, dropping some. The table lists some 150,000 clones, just under 80% of them singletons. All trial patients relapsed after autologous stem cell transplantation. The chain uses TRBV7-2 and TRBJ2-3; D ambiguous. The receptor was derived from a human donor with classical Hodgkin lymphoma. The source material was peripheral blood mononuclear cells (PBMCs), sampled before the second cycle of nivolumab. The CDR3 reads CASSLASTQYF. The CDR3 nucleotides are TGTGCCAGCAGCTTAGCCAGTACGCAGTATTTT. The variable domain in full, completed from reference TRBV7-2 and TRBJ2-3, reads GAGVSQSPSNKVTEKGKDVELRCDPISGHTALYWYRQSLGQGLEFLIYFQGNSAPDKSGLPSDRFSAERTGGSVSTLTIQRTQQEDSAVYLCASSLASTQYFGPGTRLTVL.